The 23 T cell receptor beta chains below were found in one sample sequenced in a study of graft-versus-host responses after intestinal transplantation (dated by TCRdb to the early 2020s). Preparation of the library involved the immunoSEQ multiplex PCR assay. TCRdb took this table from immuneACCESS and kept in-frame rearrangements with V and J called. Such tables lack part of the clones; where checked against another copy, unresolved V genes explain under half of the gap, and the rest is unexplained. This sample gives some 40,000 clones in total; approximately 90% of them show up just once. The ten largest clones add up to more than 15% of the sample. To isolate intraepithelial and lamina propria lymphocytes from graft specimens, dithiothreitol, EDTA incubations and collagenase D digestion were used. The specimen was ileum tissue, collected around seven months after intestinal transplant. The origin of the receptors is a human patient who received an intestinal transplant, so some T cells may come from the graft donor.

In nucleotides, the CDR3 is TGTGCCAGCAGTTTATCAGACAGGCCCCTCACTGAAGCTTTCTTT. As protein: CASSLSDRPLTEAFF. This sequence joins TRBV28 and TRBJ1-1, with D maybe TRBD1 (6 bases). The CDR3 runs to 15 residues. Germline values: CDR1 MDHEN, CDR2 SYDVKM. V gave up 1 base and J gave up 4 bases, with 13 bases separating them.

The V and J genes are TRBV7-8 and TRBJ2-7; the D gene is possibly TRBD1 (5 bases). Germline assignment: CDR1 SGHVS and CDR2 FQNEAQ. The CDR3 length is 13 residues. V was pared by 5 bases and J by 6 bases, with 14 bases between. For the CDR3, the DNA is TGTGCCAGCAGCCTACCCGGAAGGGGCGAGCAGTACTTC. It translates to CASSLPGRGEQYF.

The chain recombines TRBV12-5 with TRBJ2-2, with D uncertain. Germline loops: CDR1 LGHNT, CDR2 FRNRAP. The CDR3 is 14 residues long. V was trimmed by 4 bases and J by 13 bases, leaving 19 bases between them. For the CDR3, the DNA is TGTGCTAGTGGTTCCCTCCTCACACCTGGTTTGCTGTTTTTT. Amino acid sequence: CASGSLLTPGLLFF.

The DNA for the CDR3 is TGTGCCAGCAGCCAAGCTGGGGCTAGCACAGATACGCAGTATTTT. Its translation is CASSQAGASTDTQYF. The chain recombines TRBV4-2 with TRBJ2-3, with a tentative D call TRBD1 (5 bases). The germline V gene encodes CDR1 LGHNA and CDR2 YNFKEQ. The CDR3 runs 15 residues. The V end lost 1 base, the J end lost 0 bases, and 8 bases lay between the germline ends.

This chain joins TRBV19 and TRBJ2-1; TRBD2 agrees at 10 bases. Germline trimming cut 6 bases from V and 3 bases from J; bases unmatched to any gene: 5. Germline V gene sequence: CDR1 LNHDA, CDR2 SQIVND (reference sequence). The CDR3 covers 15 residues. CDR3 in amino acids: CASSGLAELYNEQFF. For the CDR3, the DNA is TGTGCCAGTAGCGGACTAGCGGAGCTCTACAATGAGCAGTTCTTC.

A single count supports this clone. The chain couples TRBV30 to TRBJ2-7; the D call may be TRBD1 or TRBD2 (5 bases each). The CDR3 length is 13 residues. The V end lost 5 bases, the J end lost 7 bases, and 18 bases lay between the germline ends. Germline V lookup: CDR1 GTSNPN, CDR2 SVGIG (reference sequence). The CDR3 nucleotides are TGTGCCTGGGGGGTGACGGGGCCGGGGGAGCAGTACTTC. This encodes CAWGVTGPGEQYF.

The CDR3 region has the DNA TGCGCCAGCAGCCGGGGACTAGCGGGAGGGCCTTTATACGAGCAGTACTTC. Translation: CASSRGLAGGPLYEQYF. V gene TRBV5-1 combines with J gene TRBJ2-7, with 16 bases that match TRBD2. The V gene's germline CDR1 is SGHRS and CDR2 YFSETQ. V dropped 4 bases and J dropped 4; count of bases not matched to a gene: 8. The CDR3 consists of 17 residues.

The chain employs TRBV29-1 and TRBJ1-2; D is unresolved. Germline V CDR1 and CDR2: SQVTM, ANQGSEA. V was clipped by 3 bases and J by 6 bases, with 26 bases between them. The CDR3 covers 17 residues. The CDR3 protein is CSVDLVQIGFPRDGYTF. Here the CDR3 DNA reads TGCAGCGTTGATTTGGTACAGATAGGATTTCCGCGTGATGGCTACACCTTC.

V is TRBV7-8 and J is TRBJ2-7; 10 bases fit TRBD1. The length of the CDR3 is 15 residues. The V gene end was trimmed by 0 bases and the J gene end by 5 bases; junction bases not matched to a gene: 4. Germline assignment: CDR1 SGHVS and CDR2 FQNEAQ. Written as DNA, the CDR3 is TGTGCCAGCAGCTTAGCGACAGGGGGCTGGAACGAGCAGTACTTC. Protein: CASSLATGGWNEQYF. Variable domain in full (rest from reference TRBV7-8 and TRBJ2-7): GAGVSQSPRYKVAKRGQDVALRCDPISGHVSLFWYQQALGQGPEFLTYFQNEAQLDKSGLPSDRFFAERPEGSVSTLKIQRTQQEDSAVYLCASSLATGGWNEQYFGPGTRLTVT.

The gene calls are TRBV5-4 and TRBJ1-1; unclear D gene. With 7 bases removed from V and 2 bases from J, the gap between germline ends came to 12 bases. Germline V CDR1 and CDR2: SGHNT, YYREEE (reference sequence). CDR3 length equals 13 residues. The CDR3 reads CASRVGSNTEAFF. The CDR3 DNA reads TGTGCCAGCCGGGTTGGGAGTAACACTGAAGCTTTCTTT.

This clone has a single count. The V and J genes are TRBV7-9 and TRBJ2-1, with D hard to call. CDR3 length: 12 residues. Trimming took 8 bases from V and 1 from J, leaving 6 bases between them. The germline V gene encodes CDR1 SEHNR and CDR2 FQNEAQ (reference sequence). CDR3 DNA: TGTGCCAGCGTTTGGTCCTACAATGAGCAGTTCTTC. Translated: CASVWSYNEQFF.

The chain couples TRBV4-1 to TRBJ2-1; D not resolved. Germline V CDR1 and CDR2: MGHRA, YSYEKL. The CDR3 length is 13 residues. Trimming shortened V by 1 base and J by 8 bases, and 9 bases separated the two germline ends. CDR3 nucleotides: TGCGCCAGCAGCCAAGGTGGGTTCCATGAGCAGTTCTTC. Its protein product is CASSQGGFHEQFF.

J is TRBJ2-7 and V is TRBV11-2; D gene unclear. The CDR3 is made up of 13 amino acids. CDR1 and CDR2 (germline): SGHAT, FQNNGV. V was pared by 3 bases and J by 5 bases, with 11 bases between. The chain's CDR3 is CASSFWRDHEQYF. The CDR3 region has the DNA TGTGCCAGCAGCTTTTGGCGTGACCACGAGCAGTACTTC. The full variable domain, with the rest looked up from reference TRBV11-2 and TRBJ2-7, is EAGVAQSPRYKIIEKRQSVAFWCNPISGHATLYWYQQILGQGPKLLIQFQNNGVVDDSQLPKDRFSAERLKGVDSTLKIQPAKLEDSAVYLCASSFWRDHEQYFGPGTRLTVT.

The genes are TRBV6-1 and TRBJ2-7; 12 positions agree with TRBD1. Looked up from germline, CDR1 is MNHNS and CDR2 is SASEGT. The CDR3 covers 15 residues. The CDR3 DNA reads TGTGGCACCCGGGACAGGGGGCTTGGGTCCTACGAGCAGTACTTC. Encoded protein: CGTRDRGLGSYEQYF.

The CDR3 sequence is CASSYRLAGGNHEQYF. The CDR3 nucleotides are TGTGCCAGCAGTTACCGGCTAGCGGGAGGGAACCACGAGCAGTACTTC. This chain links TRBV6-5 with TRBJ2-7; TRBD2 matches 12 bases. Germline lookup yields CDR1 MNHEY and CDR2 SVGAGI. The V segment lost 2 bases and the J segment 5 bases; nucleotides outside the gene matches: 7. The CDR3 loop spans 16 amino acids.

The V call is TRBV6-5, the J call TRBJ2-7, with D possibly matching TRBD1 (6 bases). The CDR3 has 13 residues. Deletions cut 4 bases from V and 2 bases from J, with 9 bases between. Germline V gene sequence: CDR1 MNHEY, CDR2 SVGAGI. The DNA for the CDR3 is TGTGCCAGCAGTTGGGACACCCCCTACGAGCAGTACTTC. Translated, it gives CASSWDTPYEQYF.

In this sample, this clone turned up a few times. The chain combines TRBV28 with TRBJ1-2; D gene uncertain. Germline CDR1 is MDHEN and CDR2 is SYDVKM. The CDR3 runs 12 residues. The CDR3 DNA follows: TGTGGAGTGGCCGACCTGTCTGTTGGCTACACCTTC. Translating gives CGVADLSVGYTF.

The chain links TRBV9 to TRBJ2-5, with no clear D. Trimming stripped 0 bases from V and 5 bases from J, with 11 bases between. Germline CDR1 and CDR2: SGDLS and YYNGEE. The CDR3 spans 14 residues. The DNA of the CDR3 is TGTGCCAGCAGCGTAGAAGATATCGGGGAGACCCAGTACTTC. Its protein product is CASSVEDIGETQYF.

The chain joins TRBV28 to TRBJ1-3; 8 positions match TRBD1. The V gene's germline CDR1 is MDHEN and CDR2 SYDVKM. V lost 6 bases and J lost 8; bases outside the gene matches: 12. CDR3 length: 15 amino acids. The CDR3 region is CASRAEDRDRDTIYF. The CDR3 DNA reads as TGTGCCAGCAGGGCGGAGGACAGGGATCGGGACACCATATATTTT.

V gene TRBV5-6 combines with J gene TRBJ2-3; the D call may be TRBD1 or TRBD2 (5 bases each). V was cut by 6 bases and J by 1 base, with 21 bases left in between. This CDR3 has 17 residues. The germline V gene has CDR1 SGHDT and CDR2 YYEEEE. The CDR3 loop is CASIDAIQGPRTDTQYF. DNA of the CDR3: TGTGCCAGCATCGACGCAATTCAGGGACCCCGCACAGATACGCAGTATTTT.

This clone appeared a single time. The chain has TRBV6-6 and TRBJ2-6, with D hard to call. Trimming removed 6 bases from V and 0 bases from J, with 6 bases in between. The germline CDR1 and CDR2 sequences are MNHNY and SVGAGI (reference sequence). The CDR3 has 14 residues. The CDR3 reads CASSGRSGANVLTF. As DNA, the CDR3 is TGTGCCAGCAGCGGCCGCTCTGGGGCCAACGTCCTGACTTTC.

The V gene is TRBV6-6, the J gene TRBJ2-3; no clear D gene. The CDR3 has 13 amino acids. V lost 2 bases to trimming and J lost 6 bases, with 9 bases between them. Germline values: CDR1 MNHNY, CDR2 SVGAGI (reference sequence). The CDR3 DNA sequence: TGTGCCAGCAGTTACATATCCGATGATACGCAGTATTTT. It codes for CASSYISDDTQYF.

The J gene is TRBJ1-3, the V gene TRBV11-2; no clear D. Trimming removed 8 bases at V and 0 bases at J, with 14 bases between. Germline V gives CDR1 SGHAT, CDR2 FQNNGV. The CDR3 sequence is 15 residues long. CDR3 DNA sequence: TGTGCCAGCTCCCTGGACTGGAGCTCTGGAAACACCATATATTTT. Encoded protein: CASSLDWSSGNTIYF. Looking up the rest from reference TRBV11-2 and TRBJ1-3 gives the full variable domain: EAGVAQSPRYKIIEKRQSVAFWCNPISGHATLYWYQQILGQGPKLLIQFQNNGVVDDSQLPKDRFSAERLKGVDSTLKIQPAKLEDSAVYLCASSLDWSSGNTIYFGEGSWLTVV.